In its sample, the clone carrying this TCR beta chain was seen a few times. These data are taken from a study of T-cell memory formation after mild COVID-19. The CDR3 contains 15 residues. Germline CDR1 and CDR2: MNHEY and SMNVEV (reference sequence). Trimming took 5 bases from V and 9 from J; bases not matched to a gene: 11. TCRdb re-derived calls from the 5' RACE reads in MiXCR, one entry per CDR3 protein. The repertoire has 300,000 to 400,000 distinct CDR3 sequences, around 13% of them found once; the top ten carry 22%. J is TRBJ2-1 and V is TRBV27; 9 nucleotides agree with TRBD1. The sample consisted of PBMCs or a T cell subset sorted from them (not recorded which). This clonotype originated in a young man who had mild COVID-19 (a few samples of this study predate the infection). Cell type and time point are not known. The CDR3 nucleotides are TGTGCCAGCAGTGGATCGGGACAGGGTTACGGTGAGCAGTTCTTC. As protein: CASSGSGQGYGEQFF.